One and the same sample provided the 6 T cell receptor beta chains below, sequenced in a study of CD8 T cells in ankylosing spondylitis. These receptors' targets are unknown. MiXCR, applied by TCRdb to the 5' RACE reads, yields one record per CDR3 protein. The sample includes 400,000 or so distinct CDR3 sequences, 25% to 30% of them seen just once. Study-level findings and limits: There was a TCR beta motif, made of several highly homologous variants, that appeared characteristic of ankylosing spondylitis blood.

The sample was blood, either unsorted or a sorted T cell fraction (not recorded which). Receptors originate from a male donor with ankylosing spondylitis.

V usage is TRBV10-3 and J usage is TRBJ2-7; D not certain. This CDR3 is 16 amino acids long. Germline assignment: CDR1 ENHRY and CDR2 SYGVKD. V lost 0 bases and J 0 bases, leaving 12 bases between the germline ends. The CDR3 spells CAISESGSSSSYEQYV. The CDR3 DNA reads TGTGCCATCAGTGAGTCGGGGTCTTCTAGCTCCTACGAGCAGTACGTC.

This clonotype was found many times. The chain couples TRBV7-9 to TRBJ2-7; the match to TRBD1 covers 8 bases. This CDR3 is 14 amino acids long. V dropped 3 bases and J dropped 2; count of bases not matched to a gene: 3. Per the germline V gene, CDR1 is SEHNR and CDR2 is FQNEAQ (reference sequence). Here the CDR3 reads CASSLTGVTYEQYV. The CDR3 DNA sequence: TGTGCCAGCAGCTTGACAGGGGTGACCTACGAGCAGTACGTC.

The chain uses TRBV9 and TRBJ2-3, with a tentative D call TRBD2 (5 bases). V lost 7 bases, J lost 10 bases, and 13 bases lay in between. The CDR3 loop spans 11 amino acids. From germline, CDR1 is SGDLS and CDR2 YYNGEE. The CDR3 loop reads CASGSGMSQYF. The CDR3 DNA sequence: TGTGCCAGCGGCTCGGGGATGTCGCAGTATTTT.

This clonotype was observed a few times. The chain joins TRBV12-3 or TRBV12-4 to TRBJ1-5; no reliable D call. The germline V and J ends were trimmed by 1 base and 1 base, with 14 bases remaining between them. The CDR3 is 17 amino acids. The CDR3: CASSLDVEPWSNQPQHF. The DNA of the CDR3 is TGTGCCAGCAGTTTAGACGTCGAGCCGTGGAGCAATCAGCCCCAGCATTTT.

This clonotype has just a few counts. The V call is TRBV29-1, the J call TRBJ2-1; perhaps TRBD1 as D (5 bases). CDR1 and CDR2 (germline): SQVTM, ANQGSEA. V was trimmed by 3 bases and J by 6 bases, leaving 9 bases between them. The CDR3 is 12 amino acids. Written as DNA, the CDR3 is TGCAGCGTTGATAAGGACACCAATGAGCAGTTCTTC. Translation gives CSVDKDTNEQFF.

This sequence joins TRBV5-1 and TRBJ1-1; D uncertain. Germline-derived CDR1 and CDR2 are SGHRS and YFSETQ. The CDR3 is made up of 15 amino acids. Trimming removed 1 base at V and 4 bases at J, with 14 bases between. The CDR3 DNA reads as TGCGCCAGCAGCTTGAAGCGTGTTAGGCTCACTGAAGCTTTCTTT. This sequence encodes CASSLKRVRLTEAFF.